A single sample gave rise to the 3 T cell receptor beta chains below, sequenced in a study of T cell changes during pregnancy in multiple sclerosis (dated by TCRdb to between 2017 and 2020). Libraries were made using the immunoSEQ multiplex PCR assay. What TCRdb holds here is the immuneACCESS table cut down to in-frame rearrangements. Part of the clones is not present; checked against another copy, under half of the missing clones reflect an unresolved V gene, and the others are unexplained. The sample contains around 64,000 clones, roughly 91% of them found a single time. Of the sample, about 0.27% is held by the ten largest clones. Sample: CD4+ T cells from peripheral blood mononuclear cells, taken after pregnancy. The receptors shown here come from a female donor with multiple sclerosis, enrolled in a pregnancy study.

CDR3 nucleotides: TGTGCCAGCAGCGTTTTGGGACAGGGGAACACTGAAGCTTTCTTT. Translation gives CASSVLGQGNTEAFF. V and J are TRBV9 and TRBJ1-1; 9 nucleotides agree with TRBD1. V lost 2 bases to trimming and J lost 1 base; unmatched junction nucleotides: 3. This CDR3 has 15 amino acids. Germline V gene data show CDR1 as SGDLS and CDR2 as YYNGEE.

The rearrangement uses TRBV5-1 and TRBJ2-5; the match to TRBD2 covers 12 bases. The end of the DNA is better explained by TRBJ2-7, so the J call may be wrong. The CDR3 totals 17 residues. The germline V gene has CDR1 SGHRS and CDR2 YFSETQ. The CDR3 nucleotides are TGCGCCAGCAGCTTGGAACTAGCGGGGGGCCCCACCTACGAGCAGTACTTC. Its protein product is CASSLELAGGPTYEQYF.

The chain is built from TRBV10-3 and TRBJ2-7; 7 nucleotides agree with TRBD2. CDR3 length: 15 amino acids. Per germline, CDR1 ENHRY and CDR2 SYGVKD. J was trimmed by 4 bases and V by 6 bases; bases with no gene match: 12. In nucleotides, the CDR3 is TGTGCCATCAGCGTCGAAGGGCGGGGGAAATACGAGCAGTACTTC. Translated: CAISVEGRGKYEQYF.